The 4 T cell receptor beta chains presented below share a single source sample, sequenced in a study of cytomegalovirus exposure and HLA in healthy donors. Both 60 Vbeta primers and 13 Jbeta primers went into the PCR. Data came from immunoSEQ multiplex PCR; TCRdb stores just in-frame clones and leaves some out. This sample has approximately 160,000 clones, with 70% to 80% found just once. What was sequenced was PBMCs. Receptors were obtained from a man aged 40-49 years in good health and CMV-seronegative.

V gene TRBV7-2 combines with J gene TRBJ1-2, with 10 bases aligning to TRBD1. CDR3 length: 15 amino acids. CDR1 is SGHTA and CDR2 is FQGNSA in the germline V gene. V lost 1 base and J lost 7; bases outside the gene matches: 6. The DNA of the CDR3 is TGTGCCAGCAGCTTAGATAGACAGGGGGCGGGTGGCTACACCTTC. Its translation is CASSLDRQGAGGYTF.

The CDR3: CASSFEGGRHEQYF. CDR3 sequence (DNA): TGTGCCAGCAGCTTCGAGGGAGGGAGGCACGAGCAGTACTTC. The chain combines TRBV7-2 with TRBJ2-5; 7 nucleotides line up with TRBD2. Gene TRBJ2-7 matches the end of the DNA better, so the J call may be wrong. The length of the CDR3 is 14 residues. Germline CDR1 is SGHTA and CDR2 is FQGNSA.

This rearrangement joins TRBV7-3 to TRBJ2-1; 9 bases match TRBD2. The CDR3 contains 14 residues. J lost 7 bases, V lost 6 bases, and 7 bases had no gene match. Germline V gives CDR1 SGHTA, CDR2 FQGTGA. The CDR3 is CASRLAGVRNEQFF. The CDR3, as DNA: TGTGCCAGCAGGTTAGCGGGAGTGAGAAATGAGCAGTTCTTC.

The CDR3 sequence: CASSQGWGRNQPQHF. CDR3 coding DNA: TGTGCCAGCAGCCAGGGCTGGGGGAGGAATCAGCCCCAGCATTTT. V gene TRBV6-5 combines with J gene TRBJ1-5; weak D call: TRBD1 (5 bases). The CDR3 spans 15 residues. Looked up from germline, CDR1 is MNHEY and CDR2 is SVGAGI. Deletions cut 6 bases from V and 4 bases from J, with 16 bases between.